These T cell receptor beta chains were read from a single sample in a study of breast tumors, draining lymph nodes, adjacent tissues. TCRdb re-derived calls from the multiplex PCR reads in MiXCR, one entry per CDR3 protein. The sample consists of under 250,000 distinct CDR3 sequences, approximately 31% of them appearing once. Sequencing used axillary lymph node tissue. Source of these receptors: a female donor with breast cancer. Some clones in this sample may be carry-over from other donors' samples. Each CDR3 is given with its conserved first and last residue. A D gene is named only where the DNA matches it firmly. Size is stated for part of the rows, as once, few or many counts, or as a class when the clone is expanded.

v_call	j_call	clone_size	cdr3_length	d_call	cdr3_aa	cdr3_nt
TRBV14	TRBJ1-5	NA	14	TRBD1	CACTRQGSNQPQHF	TGTGCCTGCACCCGACAGGGTAGTAATCAGCCCCAGCATTTT
TRBV20-1	TRBJ2-1	many	15	TRBD2	CSAPSGGFSYNEQFF	TGCAGTGCCCCTAGCGGCGGCTTCTCCTACAATGAGCAGTTCTTC
TRBV20-1	TRBJ1-2	NA	12	TRBD1	CSALTGDYGSTF	TGCAGTGCTCTTACAGGGGACTATGGCTCCACCTTC
TRBV19	TRBJ1-2	once	15	NA	CASREPGRANYGYTF	TGTGCCAGTAGGGAGCCAGGGAGAGCTAACTATGGCTACACCTTC
TRBV30	TRBJ2-1	many	14	NA	CAWSKGGGIDEQFF	TGTGCCTGGAGTAAGGGAGGAGGGATCGATGAGCAGTTCTTC
TRBV18	TRBJ2-2	many	15	TRBD1	CAGAATGERTGELFF	TGTGCCGGAGCAGCGACAGGGGAAAGGACCGGGGAGCTGTTTTTT
TRBV7-9	TRBJ2-1	NA	15	TRBD2	CASSSTSGSGGEQFF	TGTGCCAGCAGCTCGACTAGCGGGAGTGGGGGTGAGCAGTTCTTC
TRBV7-9	TRBJ1-1	NA	12	NA	CASGTGNTEAFF	TGTGCCAGCGGCACAGGGAACACTGAAGCTTTCTTT
TRBV7-9	TRBJ2-1	many	15	TRBD1	CASSSSGTGLNEQFF	TGTGCCAGCAGCTCCTCCGGGACAGGGCTCAATGAGCAGTTCTTC
TRBV9	TRBJ1-5	many	16	NA	CASSVGVGDGLPSQHF	TGTGCCAGCAGCGTAGGAGTCGGGGACGGTCTTCCGTCCCAGCATTTT
TRBV30	TRBJ1-1	few	12	NA	CAWDGGSTEAFF	TGTGCCTGGGATGGAGGGAGCACTGAAGCTTTCTTT
TRBV25-1	TRBJ1-6	NA	16	TRBD1	CASSVSSGQEHSPLHF	TGTGCCAGCAGTGTTTCTTCCGGACAGGAACATTCACCCCTCCACTTT
TRBV24-1	TRBJ2-3	NA	17	TRBD2	CATSDWPSGSYTDTQYF	TGTGCCACCAGTGATTGGCCTAGCGGGAGTTACACAGATACGCAGTATTTT
TRBV12-3/TRBV12-4	TRBJ1-6	many	17	TRBD1	CASSPRTGGSYNSPLHF	TGTGCCAGCAGCCCCCGGACAGGGGGCTCCTATAATTCACCCCTCCACTTT
TRBV20-1	TRBJ2-7	NA	14	TRBD2	CSAPRLAGSYEQYF	TGCAGTGCCCCTAGACTAGCGGGTTCCTACGAGCAGTACTTC
TRBV2	TRBJ1-2	NA	14	NA	CASSDRKGHPGYTF	TGTGCCAGCAGTGATCGCAAGGGACACCCGGGCTACACCTTC
TRBV5-1	TRBJ2-1	many	15	TRBD2	CASSFGLAADNEQFF	TGCGCCAGCAGCTTCGGACTAGCGGCCGACAATGAGCAGTTCTTC
TRBV6-6	TRBJ1-5	many	19	TRBD1	CASSLPIGTGEISNQPQHF	TGTGCCAGCAGCTTGCCAATCGGGACAGGGGAGATTAGCAATCAGCCCCAGCATTTT
TRBV28	TRBJ2-7	few	15	NA	CASTRDLVRGDEQYF	TGTGCCAGCACCCGGGACTTAGTGAGGGGCGACGAGCAGTACTTC
TRBV20-1	TRBJ2-7	many	15	TRBD1	CSARDKGQGSREQYF	TGCAGTGCTAGAGATAAAGGACAGGGCTCTCGCGAGCAGTACTTC
TRBV6-2/TRBV6-3	TRBJ2-6	NA	15	NA	CASRPTGSGANVLTF	TGTGCCAGCAGACCCACAGGGTCTGGGGCCAACGTCCTGACTTTC
TRBV20-1	TRBJ2-5	many	13	TRBD2	CSASGLAEETQYF	TGCAGTGCTAGCGGACTAGCGGAAGAGACCCAGTACTTC
TRBV29-1	TRBJ2-5	NA	13	TRBD1	CSVVTGIGETQYF	TGCAGCGTTGTGACAGGGATAGGGGAGACCCAGTACTTC
TRBV29-1	TRBJ2-1	many	17	TRBD1	CSVDNSDRYLSYNEQFF	TGCAGCGTTGACAACTCGGACAGGTACCTCTCCTACAATGAGCAGTTCTTC
TRBV27	TRBJ2-5	many	16	TRBD2	CASRPDPGLGQETQYF	TGTGCCAGCAGACCGGACCCGGGACTAGGCCAAGAGACCCAGTACTTC
TRBV20-1	TRBJ2-5	many	14	NA	CSARQGGLGETQYF	TGCAGTGCTAGACAGGGGGGCCTAGGAGAGACCCAGTACTTC
TRBV6-6	TRBJ2-7	many	15	NA	CASSFSVDGTHEQYF	TGTGCCAGCAGTTTTAGCGTAGACGGAACCCACGAGCAGTACTTC
TRBV2	TRBJ2-7	many	13	NA	CASSEDRSYEQYF	TGTGCCAGCAGTGAGGACAGATCCTACGAGCAGTACTTC
TRBV9	TRBJ1-5	many	14	NA	CASSRGGVDQPQHF	TGTGCCAGCAGTAGAGGGGGGGTTGATCAGCCCCAGCATTTT
TRBV6-4	TRBJ2-1	many	15	TRBD2	CASSVTAGAYNEQFF	TGTGCCAGCAGTGTGACGGCGGGAGCCTACAATGAGCAGTTCTTC
TRBV6-2/TRBV6-3	TRBJ2-1	NA	14	NA	CACSQTPTWGEQFF	TGTGCCTGCAGTCAAACCCCAACTTGGGGGGAGCAGTTCTTC
TRBV3-1	TRBJ2-7	few	14	NA	CASSQATGFNEQYF	TGTGCCAGCAGCCAAGCCACAGGGTTCAACGAGCAGTACTTC
TRBV7-2	TRBJ2-1	many	15	NA	CASSRKMEPYNEQFF	TGTGCCAGCAGCCGAAAAATGGAGCCCTACAATGAGCAGTTCTTC
TRBV7-9	TRBJ2-3	NA	15	NA	CASSRWGATTDTQYF	TGTGCCAGCAGCCGATGGGGAGCGACCACAGATACGCAGTATTTT
TRBV29-1	TRBJ2-1	NA	16	TRBD2	CSVGGLAGGIDNEQFF	TGCAGCGTTGGGGGTCTAGCGGGAGGTATCGACAATGAGCAGTTCTTC
TRBV30	TRBJ1-1	few	13	NA	CAWRMQGYTEAFF	TGTGCCTGGAGGATGCAGGGGTACACTGAAGCTTTCTTT
TRBV19	TRBJ2-2	many	13	NA	CASNPGATGELFF	TGTGCCAGTAACCCAGGGGCCACCGGGGAGCTGTTTTTT
TRBV7-8	TRBJ2-5	many	17	NA	CASRNSLEYTRQETQYF	TGTGCCAGCAGAAATTCGCTCGAATACACCCGTCAAGAGACCCAGTACTTC
TRBV28	TRBJ2-5	many	14	TRBD2	CASSPSSGRETQYF	TGTGCCAGCAGCCCCAGTAGCGGGAGAGAGACCCAGTACTTC
TRBV5-1	TRBJ2-1	NA	16	NA	CASSLGGLVSSNEQFF	TGCGCCAGCAGCTTGGGGGGGCTAGTAAGCTCCAATGAGCAGTTCTTC
TRBV12-3/TRBV12-4	TRBJ2-3	NA	15	TRBD2	CASSSSGRVSDTQYF	TGTGCCAGCAGTTCTAGCGGGAGGGTTTCAGATACGCAGTATTTT
TRBV7-6	TRBJ2-2	NA	16	NA	CASSLTTSSNTGELFF	TGTGCCAGCAGCTTAACCACTAGTTCGAACACCGGGGAGCTGTTTTTT
TRBV20-1	TRBJ2-5	NA	15	TRBD1	CSAKNSQGAGETQYF	TGCAGTGCTAAAAATAGCCAGGGGGCGGGGGAGACCCAGTACTTC
TRBV28	TRBJ1-5	many	13	NA	CASSSGSYQPQHF	TGTGCCAGCAGTTCCGGCTCCTATCAGCCCCAGCATTTT
TRBV20-1	TRBJ2-5	NA	16	TRBD2	CSARTSGGGTGETQYF	TGCAGTGCTCGGACTAGCGGGGGCGGCACCGGGGAGACCCAGTACTTC
TRBV28	TRBJ1-4	NA	15	TRBD1	CASSWTGATNEKLFF	TGTGCCAGCAGTTGGACAGGAGCAACTAATGAAAAACTGTTTTTT
TRBV6-5	TRBJ1-1	NA	14	NA	CASRSSRVNTEAFF	TGTGCCAGCAGGTCTAGCCGAGTAAACACGGAAGCTTTCTTT
TRBV27	TRBJ2-7	many	17	TRBD1	CASSSGQGSPVSREQYF	TGTGCCAGCAGTTCCGGACAGGGATCTCCCGTTTCCCGAGAGCAGTACTTC
TRBV28	TRBJ2-3	many	13	NA	CASRMENTDTQYF	TGTGCCAGCAGAATGGAGAACACAGATACGCAGTATTTT
TRBV11-2	TRBJ2-7	many	15	TRBD1	CASSLWTGSSYEQYF	TGTGCCAGCAGCCTGTGGACAGGGAGCTCCTACGAGCAGTACTTC
TRBV6-2/TRBV6-3	TRBJ2-7	few	14	NA	CASRPQGQVYEQYF	TGTGCCAGCAGACCCCAGGGTCAGGTCTACGAGCAGTACTTC
TRBV19	TRBJ1-1	NA	13	NA	CASSWTENTEAFF	TGTGCCAGTAGCTGGACGGAGAACACTGAAGCTTTCTTT
TRBV3-1	TRBJ1-4	many	12	NA	CASRDIGEKLFF	TGTGCCAGCCGGGACATAGGGGAAAAACTGTTTTTT
TRBV7-9	TRBJ1-4	NA	13	NA	CASISGANEKLFF	TGTGCCAGCATCTCCGGAGCTAATGAAAAACTGTTTTTT
TRBV5-4	TRBJ1-2	many	13	TRBD1	CASSRDREGGYTF	TGTGCCAGCAGTCGCGACAGGGAAGGTGGCTACACCTTC
TRBV7-2	TRBJ1-5	many	15	NA	CASSLVLGLNQPQHF	TGTGCCAGCAGCTTAGTGTTAGGACTCAATCAGCCCCAGCATTTT
TRBV3-2	TRBJ1-3	many	20	NA	CASSQDLGELQGPSGNTIYF	TGTGCCAGCAGCCAAGATCTCGGGGAGCTACAGGGGCCCTCTGGAAACACCATATATTTT
TRBV4-3	TRBJ2-3	many	18	TRBD1	CASSQVGGGQGVVDTQYF	TGCGCCAGCAGCCAAGTCGGAGGGGGACAGGGGGTCGTGGATACGCAGTATTTT
TRBV19	TRBJ2-1	many	15	NA	CASRGSGGYRNEQFF	TGTGCCAGTAGGGGGAGCGGAGGGTATCGCAATGAGCAGTTCTTC